The 17 T cell receptor beta chains in this list originate from one sample, sequenced in a study of identical twins. TCRdb re-derived calls from the 5' RACE reads in MiXCR, one entry per CDR3 protein. The table lists about 900,000 distinct CDR3 sequences, about 12% of them singletons. The data were also submitted as part of a second study, on yellow fever vaccine responses in identical twins.

The sequencing input was PBMCs. The source of these receptors is a woman between 18 and 30 years old in good health.

In its sample, this clonotype was seen many times. The chain combines TRBV24-1 with TRBJ1-2; D is unclear. The CDR3 spans 14 residues. Between the trimmed V and J ends, which lost 8 bases and 1 base, there was a span of 13 bases. Germline CDR1 reads KGHDR; CDR2 reads SFDVKD. The CDR3 reads CATTPTQLNYGYTF. The CDR3 nucleotides are TGTGCCACCACCCCGACACAACTTAACTATGGCTACACCTTC.

The sample holds many counts of this clonotype. The gene calls are TRBV7-8 and TRBJ2-5; D is ambiguous. The V end was cut by 4 bases, the J end by 4 bases, with 13 bases between. Germline CDR1 is SGHVS and CDR2 is FQNEAQ. The CDR3 totals 14 residues. CDR3 amino acids: CASSYVPPRETQYF. The CDR3 DNA sequence: TGTGCCAGCAGCTATGTACCCCCCCGAGAGACCCAGTACTTC. Filled out from reference TRBV7-8 and TRBJ2-5, the complete variable domain reads GAGVSQSPRYKVAKRGQDVALRCDPISGHVSLFWYQQALGQGPEFLTYFQNEAQLDKSGLPSDRFFAERPEGSVSTLKIQRTQQEDSAVYLCASSYVPPRETQYFGPGTRLLVL.

There are many counts of this clonotype. The rearrangement uses TRBV20-1 and TRBJ2-2, with no clear D. The CDR3 spans 17 residues. Germline V gives CDR1 DFQATT, CDR2 SNEGSKA (reference sequence). Trimming removed 3 bases from V and 3 bases from J, with 20 bases in between. The CDR3 bases are TGCAGTGCTAGTTTTCGAAATGTACCCCTTTACACCGGGGAGCTGTTTTTT. It translates to CSASFRNVPLYTGELFF.

This clonotype was found many times. The CDR3 protein is CASSLSGNSYEQYV. For the CDR3, the DNA is TGTGCCAGCAGCTTATCGGGCAACTCCTACGAGCAGTACGTC. The V gene is TRBV7-8, the J gene TRBJ2-7, with D hard to call. CDR1 is SGHVS, CDR2 FQNEAQ, per germline. The CDR3 loop spans 14 amino acids. Between the trimmed V and J ends, which lost 2 bases and 0 bases, there was a span of 8 bases.

This clonotype was detected only a few times. This sequence joins TRBV7-6 and TRBJ2-7; 7 bases are shared with TRBD2. This CDR3 has 14 amino acids. CDR1 and CDR2 from the germline V gene are SGHVS and FNYEAQ. Germline trimming cut 3 bases from V and 5 bases from J; bases unmatched to any gene: 7. CDR3 coding DNA: TGTGCCAGCAGCTTGGGAGGGAGTTACGACGAGCAGTACTTC. Translation: CASSLGGSYDEQYF.

This clonotype was found many times. The junction departs from germline at one end; a sequencing error may be responsible. Here the CDR3 DNA reads TGCGCCAGCAGCTTCGGGAGGGGAGGCACAGATACGCAGTATTTT. Protein product: CASSFGRGGTDTQYF. The chain is built from TRBV28 and TRBJ2-3, with 8 positions matching TRBD2. The CDR3 is 15 residues long. Germline assignment: CDR1 MDHEN and CDR2 SYDVKM.

The chain combines TRBV3-1 with TRBJ2-6, with D perhaps assigned TRBD1 or TRBD2 (6 bases each). This CDR3 is 14 amino acids long. Germline V gene lookup returns CDR1 LGHDT and CDR2 YNNKEL (reference sequence). Trimming took 10 bases from V and 1 from J, leaving 11 bases between them. CDR3 residues: CATKGGSGANVLTF. The CDR3 nucleotides read TGTGCCACCAAGGGGGGATCTGGGGCCAACGTCCTGACTTTC.

This clonotype was recorded a few times. The chain combines TRBV5-5 with TRBJ2-1; D gene unclear. V lost 2 bases and J lost 7, with 7 bases in between. The germline V gene encodes CDR1 SGHKS and CDR2 YYEKEE (reference sequence). The CDR3 has 12 amino acids. The CDR3 here is CASSFHTNEQFF. CDR3 sequence (DNA): TGTGCCAGCAGCTTCCACACGAATGAGCAGTTCTTC. Full variable domain (missing parts from reference TRBV5-5 and TRBJ2-1): DAGVTQSPTHLIKTRGQQVTLRCSPISGHKSVSWYQQVLGQGPQFIFQYYEKEERGRGNFPDRFSARQFPNYSSELNVNALLLGDSALYLCASSFHTNEQFFGPGTRLTVL.

This clonotype was found many times. The CDR3 region is CAIRSDLNYGYTF. CDR3 DNA: TGTGCCATCAGATCTGACCTTAACTATGGCTACACCTTC. V and J are TRBV10-3 and TRBJ1-2; the D is unclear. This CDR3 has 13 residues. CDR1 ENHRY and CDR2 SYGVKD come from the germline V gene. The V gene lost 6 bases and the J gene lost 1 base, with 9 bases spanning the gap.

This clonotype was recorded at least ten times. The gene calls are TRBV11-1 and TRBJ2-2; 14 bases are a match to TRBD2. This CDR3 spans 19 amino acids. J was trimmed by 4 bases and V by 2 bases; bases with no gene match: 9. Germline lookup yields CDR1 SGHAT and CDR2 FQDESV (reference sequence). CDR3 sequence (DNA): TGTGCCAGCAGCTTAAATCCGGGACTAGCGGGAGTTTTCACCGGGGAGCTGTTTTTT. Encoded protein: CASSLNPGLAGVFTGELFF.

Only a few counts were recorded for this clonotype. The chain joins TRBV4-2 to TRBJ1-1; D perhaps matches TRBD1 (6 bases). Germline CDR1 and CDR2: LGHNA and YNFKEQ. CDR3 length: 16 amino acids. V lost 0 bases to trimming and J lost 4 bases, with 15 bases between them. The CDR3 loop reads CASSQEGSGAVTEAFF. DNA of the CDR3: TGTGCCAGCAGCCAAGAGGGATCGGGGGCGGTCACTGAAGCTTTCTTT.

This rearrangement joins TRBV20-1 to TRBJ2-3; 7 bases match TRBD2. CDR1 and CDR2 (germline): DFQATT, SNEGSKA (reference sequence). The J segment lost 2 bases and the V segment lost 5 bases, leaving 7 bases of the junction unmatched. This CDR3 has 14 residues. DNA of the CDR3: TGCAGTGCTCGAATAGCGGGTACCACAGATACGCAGTATTTT. Its protein product is CSARIAGTTDTQYF.

CDR3 nucleotide sequence: TGTGCCAGCAGCCAACCAACCGGGACAGGGGAAAATGGCTACACCTTC. Its translation: CASSQPTGTGENGYTF. The V call is TRBV3-1, the J call TRBJ1-2, with 10 bases fitting TRBD1. Unmatched junction bases numbered 9, after V lost 2 bases and J lost 6 bases. There are 16 residues in the CDR3. Looked up from germline, CDR1 is LGHDT and CDR2 is YNNKEL (reference sequence).

The rearrangement links TRBV7-9 to TRBJ2-1, with TRBD2 matching 8 bases. Germline CDR1 SEHNR, CDR2 FQNEAQ (reference sequence). There are 17 residues in the CDR3. V dropped 4 bases and J dropped 3; count of bases not matched to a gene: 11. The CDR3 region is CASSSPPTSGDYNEQFF. CDR3 coding DNA: TGTGCCAGCAGCTCCCCCCCTACTAGCGGAGACTACAATGAGCAGTTCTTC. Complete variable domain (other parts from reference TRBV7-9 and TRBJ2-1): DTGVSQNPRHKITKRGQNVTFRCDPISEHNRLYWYRQTLGQGPEFLTYFQNEAQLEKSRLLSDRFSAERPKGSFSTLEIQRTEQGDSAMYLCASSSPPTSGDYNEQFFGPGTRLTVL.

The table lists this clonotype with a few counts. The CDR3 DNA reads as TGTGCCAGCAGCCTAGGGGCAGGAGGCGATAGCAATCAGCCCCAGCATTTT. Protein sequence: CASSLGAGGDSNQPQHF. This rearrangement joins TRBV7-9 to TRBJ1-5, with D possibly matching TRBD1 (5 bases). CDR1 SEHNR and CDR2 FQNEAQ come from the germline V gene (reference sequence). The CDR3 loop spans 17 amino acids. Trimming took off 5 bases at V and 0 bases at J, with 17 bases between the two ends.

The genes are TRBV3-1 and TRBJ2-3, with 7 bases that match TRBD2. The V gene's germline CDR1 is LGHDT and CDR2 YNNKEL (reference sequence). J was trimmed by 7 bases and V by 1 base; bases with no gene match: 8. The CDR3 has 15 amino acids. The CDR3 protein is CASSQGPAGFNTQYF. The CDR3 bases are TGTGCCAGCAGCCAAGGTCCAGCGGGGTTTAATACGCAGTATTTT.

A few counts support this clonotype. The chain joins TRBV10-3 to TRBJ1-2; D is uncertain. Germline-derived CDR1 and CDR2 are ENHRY and SYGVKD. The CDR3 runs to 13 residues. V gave up 3 bases and J gave up 5 bases, with 10 bases separating them. In DNA form, the CDR3 reads TGTGCCATCAGTGATGGCAGAGCTTATGGCTACACCTTC. It is translated as CAISDGRAYGYTF.